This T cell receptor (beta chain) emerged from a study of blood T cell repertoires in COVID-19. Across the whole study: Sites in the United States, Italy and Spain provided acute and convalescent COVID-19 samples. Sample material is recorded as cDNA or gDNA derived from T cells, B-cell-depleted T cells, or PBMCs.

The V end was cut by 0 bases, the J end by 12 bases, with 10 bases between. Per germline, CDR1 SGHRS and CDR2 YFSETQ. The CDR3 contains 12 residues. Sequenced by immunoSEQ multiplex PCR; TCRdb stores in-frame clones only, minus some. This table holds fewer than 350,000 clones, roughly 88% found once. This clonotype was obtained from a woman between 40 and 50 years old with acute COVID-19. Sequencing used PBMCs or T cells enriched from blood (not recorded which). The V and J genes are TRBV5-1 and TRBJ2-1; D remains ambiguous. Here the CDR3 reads CASSLDLRGQFF. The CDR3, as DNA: TGCGCCAGCAGCTTGGACCTGCGTGGGCAGTTCTTC.